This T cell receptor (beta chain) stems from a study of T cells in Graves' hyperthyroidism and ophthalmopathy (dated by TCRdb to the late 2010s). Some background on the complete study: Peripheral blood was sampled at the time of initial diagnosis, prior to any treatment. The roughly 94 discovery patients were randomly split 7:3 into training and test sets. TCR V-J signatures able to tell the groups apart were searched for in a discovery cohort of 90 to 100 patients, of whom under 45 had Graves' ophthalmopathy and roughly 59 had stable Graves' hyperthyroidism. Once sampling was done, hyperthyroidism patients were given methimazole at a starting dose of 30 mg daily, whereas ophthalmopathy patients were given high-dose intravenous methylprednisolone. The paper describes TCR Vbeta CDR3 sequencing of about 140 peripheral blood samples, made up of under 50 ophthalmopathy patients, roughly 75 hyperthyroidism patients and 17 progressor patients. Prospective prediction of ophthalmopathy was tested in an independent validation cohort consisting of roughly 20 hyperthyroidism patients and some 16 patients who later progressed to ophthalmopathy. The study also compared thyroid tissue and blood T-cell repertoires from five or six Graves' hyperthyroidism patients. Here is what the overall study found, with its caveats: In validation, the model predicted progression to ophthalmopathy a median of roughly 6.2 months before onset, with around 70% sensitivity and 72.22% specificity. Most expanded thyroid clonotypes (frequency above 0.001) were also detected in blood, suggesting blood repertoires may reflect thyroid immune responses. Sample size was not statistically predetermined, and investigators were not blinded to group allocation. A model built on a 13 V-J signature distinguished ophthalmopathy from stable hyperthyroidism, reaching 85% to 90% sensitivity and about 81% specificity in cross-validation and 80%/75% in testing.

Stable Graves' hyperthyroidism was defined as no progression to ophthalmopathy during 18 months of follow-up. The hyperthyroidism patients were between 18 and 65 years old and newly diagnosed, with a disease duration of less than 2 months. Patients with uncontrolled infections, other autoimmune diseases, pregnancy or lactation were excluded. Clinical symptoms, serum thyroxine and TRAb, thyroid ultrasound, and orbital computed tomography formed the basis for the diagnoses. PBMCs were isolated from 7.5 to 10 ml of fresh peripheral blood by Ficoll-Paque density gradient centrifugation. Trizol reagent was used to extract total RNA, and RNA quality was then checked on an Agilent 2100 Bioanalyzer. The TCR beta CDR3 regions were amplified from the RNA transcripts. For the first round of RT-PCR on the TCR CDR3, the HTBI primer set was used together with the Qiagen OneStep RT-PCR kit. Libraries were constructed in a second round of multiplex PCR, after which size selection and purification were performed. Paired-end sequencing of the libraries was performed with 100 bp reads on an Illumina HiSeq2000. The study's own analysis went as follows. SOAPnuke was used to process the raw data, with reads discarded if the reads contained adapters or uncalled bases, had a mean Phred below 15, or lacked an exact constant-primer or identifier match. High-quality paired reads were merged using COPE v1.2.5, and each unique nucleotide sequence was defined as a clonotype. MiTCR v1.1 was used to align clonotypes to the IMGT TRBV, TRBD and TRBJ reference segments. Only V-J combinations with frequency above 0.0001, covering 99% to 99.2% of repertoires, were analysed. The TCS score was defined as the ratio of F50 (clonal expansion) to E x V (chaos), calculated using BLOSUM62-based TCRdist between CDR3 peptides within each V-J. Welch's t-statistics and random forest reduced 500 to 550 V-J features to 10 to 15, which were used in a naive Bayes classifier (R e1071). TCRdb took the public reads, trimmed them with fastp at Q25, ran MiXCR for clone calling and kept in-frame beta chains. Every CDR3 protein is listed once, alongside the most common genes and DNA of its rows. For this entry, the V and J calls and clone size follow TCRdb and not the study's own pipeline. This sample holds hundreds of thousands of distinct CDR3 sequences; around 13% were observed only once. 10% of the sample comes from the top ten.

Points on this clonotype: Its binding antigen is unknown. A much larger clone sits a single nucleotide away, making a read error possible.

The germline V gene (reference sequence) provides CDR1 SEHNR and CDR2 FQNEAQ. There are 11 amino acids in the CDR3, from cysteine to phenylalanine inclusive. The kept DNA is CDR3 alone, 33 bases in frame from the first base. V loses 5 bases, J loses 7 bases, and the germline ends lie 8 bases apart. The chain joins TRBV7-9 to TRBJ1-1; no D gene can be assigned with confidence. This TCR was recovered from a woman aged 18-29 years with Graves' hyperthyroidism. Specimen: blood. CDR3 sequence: CASSPRNEAFF. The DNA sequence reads TGTGCCAGCAGCCCCCGGAATGAAGCTTTCTTT.